What follows describes a single T cell receptor beta chain. These data come from a study of CD8 T cells in Susac syndrome. About the research overall: When their blood was taken, patients with Susac syndrome were therapy-naive, taking corticosteroids, or taking intravenous immunoglobulin alone.

All included Susac syndrome patients satisfied recently defined diagnostic criteria for definite or probable disease. When the RNA was reverse transcribed, random hexamers were used with an input of about 0.45 to 1 ug. The amplification used immunoSEQ multiplex PCR on TCR beta CDR3; it spanned 54 Vbeta and 13 Jbeta. Each CDR3 protein gets one entry after TCRdb re-called the immunoSEQ multiplex PCR reads with MiXCR. The table shows about 76,000 distinct CDR3 sequences, with 90% to 95% occurring only once. The CDR3 has 15 residues. V dropped 2 bases and J dropped 0 bases, with 11 bases sitting between them.

V usage is TRBV12-3 or TRBV12-4 and J usage is TRBJ2-7, with a possible D match to TRBD1 (6 bases). The sequenced sample consisted of CD8+ T cells from PBMCs. The clonotype was recovered from a human donor with Susac syndrome. CDR3 nucleotide sequence: TGTGCCAGCAGTTTACGCAGGGGAAGCTCCTACGAGCAGTACTTC. Residues: CASSLRRGSSYEQYF.